These T cell receptor beta chains were read from a single sample in a study of blood T cells in healthy people across ages. Via MiXCR, TCRdb re-called the 5' RACE reads, giving one row per CDR3 protein. The sample yields fewer than 1,000,000 distinct CDR3 sequences, 40% to 50% seen once. Sequenced sample: blood. The receptor source for this set is a man between 60 and 75 years old in good health. CDR3s include the opening cysteine and the closing phenylalanine or tryptophan. The D gene is left open where the match is weak. Clone size, where shown, is once, few, many, or a class for clones that have expanded.

len,abundance,d_gene,v_gene,j_gene,CDR3nt,CDR3aa
14,few,.,TRBV7-2,TRBJ2-1,TGTGCCAGCAGCACGAGACAGATAAACAATGAGCAGTTCTTC,CASSTRQINNEQFF
14,few,.,TRBV7-3,TRBJ2-5,TGTGCCAGCAGCCCGGGACCTCGACAAGAGACCCAGTACTTC,CASSPGPRQETQYF
13,.,.,TRBV6-6,TRBJ1-2,TGTGCCAGCAGTTACACAACGAGCTATGGCTACACCTTC,CASSYTTSYGYTF
15,.,.,TRBV5-5,TRBJ2-3,TGTGCCAGCAGCTTGGGAATTACGGGGTCCGGTACGCAGTATTTT,CASSLGITGSGTQYF
15,few,.,TRBV6-1,TRBJ2-3,TGTGCCAGCACCGGACAATTAGTGGGCACAGATACGCAGTATTTT,CASTGQLVGTDTQYF
16,.,TRBD2,TRBV7-2,TRBJ2-5,TGTGCCAGCAGCTTAATCGCGGGGGGGGACCAAGAGACCCAGTACTTC,CASSLIAGGDQETQYF
14,few,.,TRBV20-1,TRBJ1-6,TGCAGTGGAAAACAGGGCAGGGGCGGTTCACCCCTCCACTTT,CSGKQGRGGSPLHF
15,few,.,TRBV25-1,TRBJ2-6,TGTGCCAGCAGTGGACAGTTCTCTGGGGCCAACGTCCTGACTTTC,CASSGQFSGANVLTF
17,.,TRBD1,TRBV5-1,TRBJ2-2,TGCGCCAGCAGCTTGCTCCCGGGACAGGGAGTCGGCGGGGAGCTGTTTTTT,CASSLLPGQGVGGELFF
14,.,.,TRBV6-5,TRBJ1-5,TGTGCCAGCAGTTACTCGGGGGACTATCAGCCCCAGCATTTT,CASSYSGDYQPQHF
15,.,.,TRBV6-6,TRBJ2-6,TGTGCCAGCAACCGGCTGGGAGCTGGGGCCAACGTCATGACTTTC,CASNRLGAGANVMTF
13,.,.,TRBV6-6,TRBJ1-4,TGTGCCAGCAGTTACTCGCCAGTGGAAAAACTGTTTTTT,CASSYSPVEKLFF
15,.,TRBD2,TRBV7-2,TRBJ2-3,TGTGCCAGCAGCTTCCAGCGGGGGACCACAGATACGCAGTATTTT,CASSFQRGTTDTQYF
15,few,TRBD2,TRBV20-1,TRBJ2-7,TGCAGTGCTGCCTTACTAGCGGGGGTGAGGAACGAGCAGTACTTC,CSAALLAGVRNEQYF
15,many,TRBD2,TRBV20-1,TRBJ2-5,TGCAGTGCTAGCTTCGGGGGACTAACCTACAATGAGCAGTACTTC,CSASFGGLTYNEQYF
16,.,.,TRBV20-1,TRBJ2-3,TGCAGTGCCGACACGTGGGGTGGGGTTGACACAGATACGCAGTATTTT,CSADTWGGVDTDTQYF
16,once,TRBD2,TRBV7-6,TRBJ2-1,TGTGCCAGCAGCTTAGGGGGCGCGTGGGGGGGGGATGAGCAGTTCTTC,CASSLGGAWGGDEQFF
13,few,.,TRBV6-5,TRBJ2-5,TGTGCCAGCAGTTTCACGTGGGGAGAGACCCAGTACTTC,CASSFTWGETQYF
16,few,TRBD2,TRBV18,TRBJ2-7,TGTGCCAGCTCACCACCATCTAGCGGGGGTGGCAATGAGCAGTACTTC,CASSPPSSGGGNEQYF
16,.,TRBD1,TRBV20-1,TRBJ2-4,TGCAGTGCTACTCCCTACAGGGGCGGAGCCAAAAACATTCAGTACTTC,CSATPYRGGAKNIQYF
14,.,.,TRBV20-1,TRBJ2-7,TGCAGTGCCACCGGGGAGGCCGGTACCTACGAGCAGTACTTC,CSATGEAGTYEQYF
18,.,TRBD1,TRBV6-2/TRBV6-3,TRBJ2-7,TGTGCCAGCAGTCTAACCCGAGGACAGGGCGACCCAAACAATGAGCAGTACTTC,CASSLTRGQGDPNNEQYF
14,few,TRBD2,TRBV7-2,TRBJ2-1,TGTGCCAGCAGCTCGGGACTAGCTATGAGGGAGCAGTTCTTC,CASSSGLAMREQFF
15,few,.,TRBV20-1,TRBJ2-3,TGCAGTGCTAGAGATGCCAGGCCCGCATCAGATACGCAGTATTTT,CSARDARPASDTQYF
13,many,.,TRBV7-2,TRBJ1-2,TGTGCCAGCAGCTTAGGGTCGGTCTATGGCTACACCTTC,CASSLGSVYGYTF
12,.,.,TRBV20-1,TRBJ1-1,TGCAGCGGGGGGAGGGTGAACACTGAAGCTTTCTTT,CSGGRVNTEAFF
19,many,TRBD2,TRBV12-3/TRBV12-4,TRBJ2-7,TGTGCCAGCAGCCCCCTCCGGACTAGCGGGGGGGCCGTCTCCTACGAGCAGTACTTC,CASSPLRTSGGAVSYEQYF
15,few,.,TRBV7-2,TRBJ1-6,TGTGCCAGCAGCCAGCACGGGGGTGGTAATTCACCCCTCCACTTT,CASSQHGGGNSPLHF
16,few,.,TRBV30,TRBJ2-7,TGTGCCTGGAGTGTAGGGGTAGGAGCCCATTTCGGGGAGCAGTACTTC,CAWSVGVGAHFGEQYF
13,.,.,TRBV28,TRBJ2-2,TGTGCCAGCAGCCAACACAGCCCCGGGGAGCTGTTTTTT,CASSQHSPGELFF
14,few,.,TRBV5-1,TRBJ2-5,TGCGCCAGCAGCTTGTGGGGGACTGTTGAGACCCAGTACTTC,CASSLWGTVETQYF
13,.,TRBD2,TRBV27,TRBJ2-5,TGTGCCAGCAGTCAGCAGCCAAGCGGGGCCCAGTACTTC,CASSQQPSGAQYF
15,.,TRBD1,TRBV20-1,TRBJ1-2,TGCAGTGCTAGAACCCGGGACAGTGTTGTTCGTGGCTACACCTTC,CSARTRDSVVRGYTF
15,.,TRBD1,TRBV9,TRBJ2-1,TGTGCCAGCAGCGTTTGGACAGGAGTACAAGAGACCCAGTTCTTC,CASSVWTGVQETQFF
11,few,.,TRBV29-1,TRBJ2-3,TGCGGCTGGGGGCCCACAGATACGCAGTATTTT,CGWGPTDTQYF
17,.,TRBD1,TRBV5-5,TRBJ2-7,TGTGCCAGCAGCGTTGCGATTGCGGGGACAGGGAGCTACGAGCAGTACTTC,CASSVAIAGTGSYEQYF
16,few,TRBD2,TRBV7-2,TRBJ2-5,TGTGCCAGCAGCTCCCTAGCGGGGGGGCCGTGGGAGACCCAGTACTTC,CASSSLAGGPWETQYF
19,.,.,TRBV6-2/TRBV6-3,TRBJ1-5,TGTGCCAGCAGCCGCCCCACCGGGACCGACCTTCGAGGCAATCAGCCCCAGCATTTT,CASSRPTGTDLRGNQPQHF
16,.,TRBD1,TRBV12-3/TRBV12-4,TRBJ2-3,TGTGCCAGCAGCGACAGGGGTCGGCGGGCGGGAGATACGCAGTATTTT,CASSDRGRRAGDTQYF
16,few,TRBD2,TRBV20-1,TRBJ2-3,TGCAGTGCTAGAGATCGGCCGGGGGGGTACACAGATACGCAGTATTTT,CSARDRPGGYTDTQYF
13,.,.,TRBV20-1,TRBJ2-4,TGCAGTGCTAAAGACAGCGGCTACAATGAGCAGTACTTC,CSAKDSGYNEQYF
12,.,.,TRBV25-1,TRBJ1-2,TGTGCCAGCAGTGAATCGTGGAATGGCTACACCTTC,CASSESWNGYTF
15,few,TRBD1,TRBV4-2,TRBJ1-5,TGTGCCAGCAGCCCGACAGGGGTTAGCAATCAGCCCCAGCATTTT,CASSPTGVSNQPQHF
14,many,TRBD1,TRBV6-6,TRBJ2-7,TGTGCCAGCAGTGAGACAGGGGTCACCTACGAGCAGTACTTC,CASSETGVTYEQYF
12,once,.,TRBV5-1,TRBJ2-1,TGCGCCAGCAGCGCCGGACAGAGTGAGCAGTTCTTC,CASSAGQSEQFF
12,.,.,TRBV9,TRBJ1-2,TGTGCCAGCTTCCACTTCACGGCCGGCTACACCTTC,CASFHFTAGYTF
15,.,TRBD2,TRBV6-2/TRBV6-3,TRBJ2-7,TGTGCCAGCAGACCTATGACGGGGGGGACCTACGAGCAGTACTTC,CASRPMTGGTYEQYF
17,.,.,TRBV6-5,TRBJ2-6,TGTGCCAGCAGTTACTTGCCAGGCAGCTCTGGGGCCAACGTCCTGACTTTC,CASSYLPGSSGANVLTF
14,.,TRBD1,TRBV6-6,TRBJ2-7,TGTGCCAGCAGGGAGACAGGGGTCGCCTACGAGCAGTACTTC,CASRETGVAYEQYF
15,.,TRBD2,TRBV27,TRBJ2-7,TGTGCCAGCAGACGGGGGGGCAGGCAACCCTACGAGCAGTACTTC,CASRRGGRQPYEQYF
14,.,TRBD2,TRBV20-1,TRBJ2-5,TGCAGTGCTAGAGATAGCGGGACCGACTGGGAGCAGTACTTC,CSARDSGTDWEQYF
13,few,.,TRBV7-9,TRBJ2-7,TGTGCCAGCGGTTCCAGGGTTGCCTACGAGCAGTACTTC,CASGSRVAYEQYF
15,.,.,TRBV27,TRBJ2-1,TGTGCCAGCAAAGGGGGGGGGACTACCTACAATGAGCAGTTCTTC,CASKGGGTTYNEQFF